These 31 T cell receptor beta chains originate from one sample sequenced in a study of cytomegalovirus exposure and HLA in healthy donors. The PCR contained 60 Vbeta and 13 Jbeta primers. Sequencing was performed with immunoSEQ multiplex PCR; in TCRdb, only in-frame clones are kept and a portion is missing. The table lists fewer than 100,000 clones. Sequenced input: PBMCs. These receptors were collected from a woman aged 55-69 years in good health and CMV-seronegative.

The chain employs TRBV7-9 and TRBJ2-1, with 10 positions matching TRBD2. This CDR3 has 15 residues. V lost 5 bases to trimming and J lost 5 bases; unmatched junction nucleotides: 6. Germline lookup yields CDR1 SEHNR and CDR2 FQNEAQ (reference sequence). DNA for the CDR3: TGTGCCAGCAGCCGCGGACTAGCGGATAACAATGAGCAGTTCTTC. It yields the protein CASSRGLADNNEQFF.

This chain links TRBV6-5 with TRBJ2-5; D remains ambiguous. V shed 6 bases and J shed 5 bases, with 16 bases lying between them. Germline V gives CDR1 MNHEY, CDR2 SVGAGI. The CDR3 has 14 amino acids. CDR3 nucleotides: TGTGCCAGCAGCCCAGATATTTCCGGGGAGACCCAGTACTTC. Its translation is CASSPDISGETQYF.

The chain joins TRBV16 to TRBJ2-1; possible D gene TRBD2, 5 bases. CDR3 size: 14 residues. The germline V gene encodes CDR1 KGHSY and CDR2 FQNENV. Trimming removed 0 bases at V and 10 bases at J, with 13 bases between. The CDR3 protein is CASSQSRATREQFF. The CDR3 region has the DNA TGTGCCAGCAGCCAATCGAGGGCGACGAGGGAGCAGTTCTTC.

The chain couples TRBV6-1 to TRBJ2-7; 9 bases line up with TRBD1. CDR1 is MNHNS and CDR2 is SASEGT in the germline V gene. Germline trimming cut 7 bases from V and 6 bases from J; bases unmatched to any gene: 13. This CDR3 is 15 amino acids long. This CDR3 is CASNPSGTGRIEQYF. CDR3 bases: TGTGCCAGCAACCCATCCGGGACAGGGAGGATCGAGCAGTACTTC.

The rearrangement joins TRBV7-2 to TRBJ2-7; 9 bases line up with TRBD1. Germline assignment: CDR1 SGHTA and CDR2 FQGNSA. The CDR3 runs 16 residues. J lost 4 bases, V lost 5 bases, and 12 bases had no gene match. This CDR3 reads CASSQGQGGRVYEQYF. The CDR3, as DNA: TGTGCCAGCAGCCAGGGACAGGGAGGGAGGGTATACGAGCAGTACTTC. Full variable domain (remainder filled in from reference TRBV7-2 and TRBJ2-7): GAGVSQSPSNKVTEKGKDVELRCDPISGHTALYWYRQSLGQGLEFLIYFQGNSAPDKSGLPSDRFSAERTGGSVSTLTIQRTQQEDSAVYLCASSQGQGGRVYEQYFGPGTRLTVT.

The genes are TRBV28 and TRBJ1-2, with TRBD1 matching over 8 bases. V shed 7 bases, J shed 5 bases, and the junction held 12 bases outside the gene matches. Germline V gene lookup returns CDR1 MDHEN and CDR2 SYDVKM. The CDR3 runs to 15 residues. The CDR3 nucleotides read TGTGCCAGCATTACAGGGGGACAGCAACTATATGGCTACACCTTC. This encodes CASITGGQQLYGYTF.

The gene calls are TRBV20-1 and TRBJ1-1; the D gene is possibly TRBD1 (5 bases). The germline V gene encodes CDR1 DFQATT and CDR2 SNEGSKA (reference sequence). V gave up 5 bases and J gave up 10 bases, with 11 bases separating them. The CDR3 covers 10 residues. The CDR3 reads CSAVLGGAFF. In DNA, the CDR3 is TGCAGTGCTGTCCTGGGGGGAGCTTTCTTT.

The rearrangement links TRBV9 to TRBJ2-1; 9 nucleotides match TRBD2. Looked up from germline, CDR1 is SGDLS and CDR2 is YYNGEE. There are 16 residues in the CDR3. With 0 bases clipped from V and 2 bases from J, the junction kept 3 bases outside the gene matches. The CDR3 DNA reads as TGTGCCAGCAGCGTAGTGAGCGGGAGGACCTACAATGAGCAGTTCTTC. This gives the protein CASSVVSGRTYNEQFF.

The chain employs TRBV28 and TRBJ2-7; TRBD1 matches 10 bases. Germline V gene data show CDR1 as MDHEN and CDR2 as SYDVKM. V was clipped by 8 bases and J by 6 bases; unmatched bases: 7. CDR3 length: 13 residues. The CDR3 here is CASRQGARAEQYF. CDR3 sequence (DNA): TGTGCCAGCCGACAGGGGGCAAGGGCCGAGCAGTACTTC.

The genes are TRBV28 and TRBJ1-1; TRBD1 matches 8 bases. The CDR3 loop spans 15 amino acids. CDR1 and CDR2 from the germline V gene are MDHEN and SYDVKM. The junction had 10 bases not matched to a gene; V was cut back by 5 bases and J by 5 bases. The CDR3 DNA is TGTGCCAGCAGTGGCGCCGACAGGGGCGGGACTGAAGCTTTCTTT. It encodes CASSGADRGGTEAFF.

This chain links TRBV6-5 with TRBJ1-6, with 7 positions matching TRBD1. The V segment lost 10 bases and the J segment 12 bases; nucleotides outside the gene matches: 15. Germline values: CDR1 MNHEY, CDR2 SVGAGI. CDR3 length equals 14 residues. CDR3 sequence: CATREGGTVLPLHF. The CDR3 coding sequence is TGTGCCACCCGTGAAGGGGGCACAGTCTTACCCCTCCACTTT.

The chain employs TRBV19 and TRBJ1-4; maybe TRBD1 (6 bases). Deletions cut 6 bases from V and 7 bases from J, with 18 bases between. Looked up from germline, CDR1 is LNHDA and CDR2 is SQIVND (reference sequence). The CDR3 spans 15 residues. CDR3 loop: CASSPQGEKGEKLFF. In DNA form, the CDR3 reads TGTGCCAGTAGCCCACAGGGAGAGAAGGGTGAAAAACTGTTTTTT.

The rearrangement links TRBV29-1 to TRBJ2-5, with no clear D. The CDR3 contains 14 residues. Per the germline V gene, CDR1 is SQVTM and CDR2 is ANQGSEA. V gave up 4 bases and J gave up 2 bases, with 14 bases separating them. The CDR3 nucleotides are TGCAGCGTTGGTGGCCAGTCCTTACAAGAGACCCAGTACTTC. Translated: CSVGGQSLQETQYF.

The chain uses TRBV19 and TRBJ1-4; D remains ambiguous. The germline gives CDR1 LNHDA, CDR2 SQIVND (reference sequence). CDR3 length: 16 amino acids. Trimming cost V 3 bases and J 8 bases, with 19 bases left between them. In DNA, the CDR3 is TGTGCCAGTAGTATCCTATATGAGTTCCCGTCGGAAAAACTGTTTTTT. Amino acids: CASSILYEFPSEKLFF.

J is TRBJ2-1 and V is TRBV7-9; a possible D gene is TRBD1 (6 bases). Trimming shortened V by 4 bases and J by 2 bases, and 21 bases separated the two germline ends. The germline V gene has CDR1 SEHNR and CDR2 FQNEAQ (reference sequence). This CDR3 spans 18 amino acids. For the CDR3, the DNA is TGTGCCAGCAGCTCAGGATCTCGGGACACTACACCCTACAATGAGCAGTTCTTC. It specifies CASSSGSRDTTPYNEQFF.

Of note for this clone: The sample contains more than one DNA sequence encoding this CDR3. The CDR3 DNA reads as TGTGCCAGCAGTTACAGGGCAGGGGGCTTCTACGAGCAGTACTTC. Translating gives CASSYRAGGFYEQYF. This rearrangement joins TRBV6-5 to TRBJ2-7; 8 bases are a match to TRBD1. V gave up 2 bases and J gave up 3 bases; unmatched junction bases: 6. This CDR3 has 15 amino acids. Germline CDR1 is MNHEY and CDR2 is SVGAGI.

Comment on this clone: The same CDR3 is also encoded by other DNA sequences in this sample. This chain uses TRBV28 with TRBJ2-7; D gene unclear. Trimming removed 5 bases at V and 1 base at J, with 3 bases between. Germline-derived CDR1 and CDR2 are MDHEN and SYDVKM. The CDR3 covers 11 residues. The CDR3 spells CASSQSYEQYF. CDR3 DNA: TGTGCCAGCAGTCAGTCCTACGAGCAGTACTTC. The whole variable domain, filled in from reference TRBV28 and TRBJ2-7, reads DVKVTQSSRYLVKRTGEKVFLECVQDMDHENMFWYRQDPGLGLRLIYFSYDVKMKEKGDIPEGYSVSREKKERFSLILESASTNQTSMYLCASSQSYEQYFGPGTRLTVT.

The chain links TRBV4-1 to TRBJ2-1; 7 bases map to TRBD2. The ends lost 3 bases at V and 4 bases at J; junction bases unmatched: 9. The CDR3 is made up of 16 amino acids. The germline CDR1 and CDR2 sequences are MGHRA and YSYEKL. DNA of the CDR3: TGCGCCAGCAGCCAGGAGCGGGGCCCTCCATACAATGAGCAGTTCTTC. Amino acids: CASSQERGPPYNEQFF.

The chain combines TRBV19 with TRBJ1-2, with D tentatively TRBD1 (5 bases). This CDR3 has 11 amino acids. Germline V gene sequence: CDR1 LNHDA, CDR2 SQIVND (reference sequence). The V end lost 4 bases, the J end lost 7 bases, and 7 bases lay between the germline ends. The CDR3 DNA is TGTGCCAGTAGTACAGGGTTTGGCTACACCTTC. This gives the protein CASSTGFGYTF.

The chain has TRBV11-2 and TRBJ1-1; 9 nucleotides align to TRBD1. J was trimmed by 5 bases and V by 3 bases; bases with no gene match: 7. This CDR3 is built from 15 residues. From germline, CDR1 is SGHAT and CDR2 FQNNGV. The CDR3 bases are TGTGCCAGCAGCTTGGCCGGGACAGGGCAGACTGAAGCTTTCTTT. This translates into CASSLAGTGQTEAFF.

CDR3 residues: CASSLGRELFF. The CDR3 nucleotides read TGTGCCAGCAGCCTAGGGCGGGAGTTATTCTTC. This chain connects TRBV5-4 to TRBJ2-1; 7 bases match TRBD2. V gave up 4 bases and J gave up 16 bases; unmatched junction bases: 8. CDR1 is SGHNT, CDR2 YYREEE, per germline (reference sequence). The CDR3 has 11 residues.

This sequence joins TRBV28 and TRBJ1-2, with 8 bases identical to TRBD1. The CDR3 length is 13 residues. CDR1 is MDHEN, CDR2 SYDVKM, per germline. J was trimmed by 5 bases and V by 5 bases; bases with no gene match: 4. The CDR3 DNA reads TGTGCCAGCAGTCAGGGGGCGGGATATGGCTACACCTTC. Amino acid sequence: CASSQGAGYGYTF.

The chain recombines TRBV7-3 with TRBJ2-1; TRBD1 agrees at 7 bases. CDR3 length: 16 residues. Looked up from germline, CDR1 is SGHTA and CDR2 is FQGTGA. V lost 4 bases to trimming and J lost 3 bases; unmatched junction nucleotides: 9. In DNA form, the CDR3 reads TGTGCCAGCAGCTCATGGGCCGGGACAGTCTACAATGAGCAGTTCTTC. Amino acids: CASSSWAGTVYNEQFF.

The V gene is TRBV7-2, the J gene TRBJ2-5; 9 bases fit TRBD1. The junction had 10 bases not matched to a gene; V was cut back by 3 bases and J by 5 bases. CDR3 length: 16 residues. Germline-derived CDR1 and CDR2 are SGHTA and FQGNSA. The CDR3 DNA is TGTGCCAGCAGCTTCTGGTCGACAGGGGGAATGGAGACCCAGTACTTC. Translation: CASSFWSTGGMETQYF.

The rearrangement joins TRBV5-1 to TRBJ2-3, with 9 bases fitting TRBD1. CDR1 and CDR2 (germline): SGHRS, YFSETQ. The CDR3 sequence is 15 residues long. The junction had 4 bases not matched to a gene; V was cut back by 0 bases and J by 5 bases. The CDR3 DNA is TGCGCCAGCAGCTTGGTACAGGGGGCTGGAGATACGCAGTATTTT. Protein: CASSLVQGAGDTQYF. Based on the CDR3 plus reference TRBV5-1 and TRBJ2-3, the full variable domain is KAGVTQTPRYLIKTRGQQVTLSCSPISGHRSVSWYQQTPGQGLQFLFEYFSETQRNKGNFPGRFSGRQFSNSRSEMNVSTLELGDSALYLCASSLVQGAGDTQYFGPGTRLTVL.

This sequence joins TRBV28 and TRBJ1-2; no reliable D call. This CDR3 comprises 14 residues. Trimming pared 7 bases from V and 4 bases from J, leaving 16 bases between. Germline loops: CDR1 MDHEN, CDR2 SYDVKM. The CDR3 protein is CASTVKDFIYGYTF. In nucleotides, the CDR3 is TGTGCCAGCACTGTAAAAGACTTCATCTATGGCTACACCTTC.

CDR3 DNA: TGTGCCAGCAGCTCGGCACTTCAGGGCCTAGGTGGAAAACTGTTTTTT. Its translation is CASSSALQGLGGKLFF. The chain is built from TRBV13 and TRBJ1-4; tentative D call: TRBD1 (5 bases). Germline-derived CDR1 and CDR2 are PRHDT and FYEKMQ (reference sequence). The V end was cut by 4 bases, the J end by 10 bases, with 22 bases between. This CDR3 comprises 16 residues. Based on the CDR3 plus reference TRBV13 and TRBJ1-4, the full variable domain is AAGVIQSPRHLIKEKRETATLKCYPIPRHDTVYWYQQGPGQDPQFLISFYEKMQSDKGSIPDRFSAQQFSDYHSELNMSSLELGDSALYFCASSSALQGLGGKLFFGSGTQLSVL.

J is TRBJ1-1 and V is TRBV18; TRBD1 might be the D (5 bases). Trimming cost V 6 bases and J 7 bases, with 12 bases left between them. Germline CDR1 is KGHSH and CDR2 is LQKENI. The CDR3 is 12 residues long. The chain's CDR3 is CASSPDGGEAFF. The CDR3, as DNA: TGTGCCAGCTCCCCCGACGGGGGTGAAGCTTTCTTT.

CDR3 DNA sequence: TGTGCCAGCAGCCAAGGTAATAGCGGGAGGCTGAGCTCCTACAATGAGCAGTTCTTC. This sequence encodes CASSQGNSGRLSSYNEQFF. The chain recombines TRBV4-2 with TRBJ2-1; 10 nucleotides align to TRBD2. J lost 0 bases, V lost 1 base, and 9 bases had no gene match. Germline loops: CDR1 LGHNA, CDR2 YNFKEQ. CDR3 length equals 19 residues.

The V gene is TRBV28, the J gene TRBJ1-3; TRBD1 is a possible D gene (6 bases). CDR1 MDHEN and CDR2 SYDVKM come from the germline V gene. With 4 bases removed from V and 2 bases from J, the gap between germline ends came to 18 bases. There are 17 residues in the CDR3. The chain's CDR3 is CASSSLNRAAAGNTIYF. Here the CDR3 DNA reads TGTGCCAGCAGTTCCCTTAACAGGGCCGCCGCTGGAAACACCATATATTTT. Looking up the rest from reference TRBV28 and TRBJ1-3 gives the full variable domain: DVKVTQSSRYLVKRTGEKVFLECVQDMDHENMFWYRQDPGLGLRLIYFSYDVKMKEKGDIPEGYSVSREKKERFSLILESASTNQTSMYLCASSSLNRAAAGNTIYFGEGSWLTVV.

CDR3 coding DNA: TGTGCCAGCAGTACCCGGACAGGGGGCTCGGGAACTAATGAAAAACTGTTTTTT. Protein sequence: CASSTRTGGSGTNEKLFF. The V call is TRBV27, the J call TRBJ1-4; 11 nucleotides match TRBD1. The germline V gene has CDR1 MNHEY and CDR2 SMNVEV (reference sequence). After removal of 5 bases from V and 1 base from J, the junction contained 9 bases not matched to a gene. This CDR3 comprises 18 residues.